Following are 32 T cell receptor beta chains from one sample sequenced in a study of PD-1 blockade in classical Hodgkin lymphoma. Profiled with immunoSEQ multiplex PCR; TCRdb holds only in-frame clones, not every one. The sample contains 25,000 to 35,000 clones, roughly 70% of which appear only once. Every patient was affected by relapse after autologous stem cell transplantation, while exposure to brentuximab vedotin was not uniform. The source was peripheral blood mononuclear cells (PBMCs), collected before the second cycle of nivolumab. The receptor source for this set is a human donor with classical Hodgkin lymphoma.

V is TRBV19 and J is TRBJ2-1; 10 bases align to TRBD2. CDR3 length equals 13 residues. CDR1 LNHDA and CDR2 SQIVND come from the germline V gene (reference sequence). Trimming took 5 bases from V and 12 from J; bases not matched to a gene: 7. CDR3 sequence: CASSWLAGVGQFF. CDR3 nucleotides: TGTGCCAGTAGTTGGCTAGCGGGAGTAGGGCAGTTCTTC.

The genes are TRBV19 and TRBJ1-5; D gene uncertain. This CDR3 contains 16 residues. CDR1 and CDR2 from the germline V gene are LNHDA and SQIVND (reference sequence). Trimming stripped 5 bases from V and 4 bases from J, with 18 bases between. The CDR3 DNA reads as TGTGCCAGTAGTCCTTACGGGTTACAAGGGAATCAGCCCCAGCATTTT. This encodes CASSPYGLQGNQPQHF.

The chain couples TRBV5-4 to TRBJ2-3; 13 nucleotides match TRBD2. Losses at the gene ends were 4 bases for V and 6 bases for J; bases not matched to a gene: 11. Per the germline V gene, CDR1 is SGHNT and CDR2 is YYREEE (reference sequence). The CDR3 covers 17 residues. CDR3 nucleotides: TGTGCCAGCAGCATCGGGACTAGCGGGGTCCTAAGTGATACGCAGTATTTT. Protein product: CASSIGTSGVLSDTQYF. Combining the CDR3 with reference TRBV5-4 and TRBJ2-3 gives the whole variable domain ETGVTQSPTHLIKTRGQQVTLRCSSQSGHNTVSWYQQALGQGPQFIFQYYREEENGRGNFPPRFSGLQFPNYSSELNVNALELDDSALYLCASSIGTSGVLSDTQYFGPGTRLTVL.

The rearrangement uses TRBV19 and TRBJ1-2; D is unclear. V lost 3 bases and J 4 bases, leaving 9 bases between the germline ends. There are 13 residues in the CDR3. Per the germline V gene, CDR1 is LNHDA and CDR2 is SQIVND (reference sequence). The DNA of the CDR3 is TGTGCCAGTAGTATGGCCGGGATCTATGGCTACACCTTC. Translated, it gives CASSMAGIYGYTF.

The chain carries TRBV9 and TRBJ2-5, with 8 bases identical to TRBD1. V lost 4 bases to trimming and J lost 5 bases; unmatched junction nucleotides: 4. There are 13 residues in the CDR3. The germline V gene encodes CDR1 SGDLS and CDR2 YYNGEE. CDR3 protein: CASSNSGGETQYF. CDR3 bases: TGTGCCAGCAGCAACTCAGGGGGCGAGACCCAGTACTTC.

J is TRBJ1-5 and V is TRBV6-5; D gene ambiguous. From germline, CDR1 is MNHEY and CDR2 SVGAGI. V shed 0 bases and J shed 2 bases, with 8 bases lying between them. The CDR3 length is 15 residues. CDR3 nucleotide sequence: TGTGCCAGCAGTTACTCCTGGCGGCGCAATCAGCCCCAGCATTTT. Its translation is CASSYSWRRNQPQHF.

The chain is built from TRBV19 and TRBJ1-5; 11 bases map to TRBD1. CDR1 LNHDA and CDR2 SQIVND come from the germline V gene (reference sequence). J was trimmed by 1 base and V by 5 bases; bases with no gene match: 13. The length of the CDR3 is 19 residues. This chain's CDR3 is CASSPTGDRGFVSNQPQHF. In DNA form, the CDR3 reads TGTGCCAGTAGTCCGACGGGGGACAGGGGGTTTGTAAGCAATCAGCCCCAGCATTTT.

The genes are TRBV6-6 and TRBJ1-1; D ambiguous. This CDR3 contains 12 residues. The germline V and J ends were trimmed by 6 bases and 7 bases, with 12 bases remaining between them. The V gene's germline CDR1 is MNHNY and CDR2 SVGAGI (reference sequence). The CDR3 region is CASSNLVGEAFF. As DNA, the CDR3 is TGTGCCAGCAGCAACCTAGTTGGTGAAGCTTTCTTT.

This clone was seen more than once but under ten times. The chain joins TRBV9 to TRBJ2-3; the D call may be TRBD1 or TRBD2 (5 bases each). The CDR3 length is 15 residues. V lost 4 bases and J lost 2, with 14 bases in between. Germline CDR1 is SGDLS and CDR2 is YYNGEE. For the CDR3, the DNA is TGTGCCAGCAGCCCATGGGGACGGGCCACAGATACGCAGTATTTT. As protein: CASSPWGRATDTQYF. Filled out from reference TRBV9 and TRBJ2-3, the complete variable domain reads DSGVTQTPKHLITATGQRVTLRCSPRSGDLSVYWYQQSLDQGLQFLIQYYNGEERAKGNILERFSAQQFPDLHSELNLSSLELGDSALYFCASSPWGRATDTQYFGPGTRLTVL.

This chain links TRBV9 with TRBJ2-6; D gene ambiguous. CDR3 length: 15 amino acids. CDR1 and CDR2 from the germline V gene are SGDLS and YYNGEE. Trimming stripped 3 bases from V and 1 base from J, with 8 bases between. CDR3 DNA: TGTGCCAGCAGCGCGACGGTTTCTGGGGCCAACGTCCTGACTTTC. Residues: CASSATVSGANVLTF.

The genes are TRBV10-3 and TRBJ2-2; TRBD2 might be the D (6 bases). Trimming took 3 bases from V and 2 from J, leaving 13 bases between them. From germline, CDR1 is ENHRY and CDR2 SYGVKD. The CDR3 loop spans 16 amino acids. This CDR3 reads CAISEGSGGNTGELFF. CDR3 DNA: TGTGCCATCAGTGAAGGTTCCGGGGGTAACACCGGGGAGCTGTTTTTT.

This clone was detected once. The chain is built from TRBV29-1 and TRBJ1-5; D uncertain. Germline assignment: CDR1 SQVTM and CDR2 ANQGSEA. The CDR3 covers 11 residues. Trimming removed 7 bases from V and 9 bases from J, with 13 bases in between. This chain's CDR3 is CSASGPGPQHF. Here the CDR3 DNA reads TGCAGCGCTAGCGGGCCTGGGCCCCAGCATTTT. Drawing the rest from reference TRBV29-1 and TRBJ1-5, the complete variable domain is SAVISQKPSRDICQRGTSLTIQCQVDSQVTMMFWYRQQPGQSLTLIATANQGSEATYESGFVIDKFPISRPNLTFSTLTVSNMSPEDSSIYLCSASGPGPQHFGDGTRLSIL.

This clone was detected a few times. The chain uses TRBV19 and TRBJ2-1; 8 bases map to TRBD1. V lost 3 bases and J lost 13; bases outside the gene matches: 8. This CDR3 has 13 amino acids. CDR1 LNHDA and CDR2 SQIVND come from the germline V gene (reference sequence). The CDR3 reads CASSILGQGYQFF. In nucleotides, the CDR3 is TGTGCCAGTAGTATTCTAGGACAGGGATATCAGTTCTTC.

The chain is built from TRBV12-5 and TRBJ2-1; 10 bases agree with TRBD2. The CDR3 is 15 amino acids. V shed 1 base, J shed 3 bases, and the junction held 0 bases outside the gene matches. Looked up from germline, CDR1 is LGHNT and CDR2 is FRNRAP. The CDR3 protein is CASGLGLAGYNEQFF. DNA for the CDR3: TGTGCTAGTGGTTTGGGACTAGCGGGCTACAATGAGCAGTTCTTC.

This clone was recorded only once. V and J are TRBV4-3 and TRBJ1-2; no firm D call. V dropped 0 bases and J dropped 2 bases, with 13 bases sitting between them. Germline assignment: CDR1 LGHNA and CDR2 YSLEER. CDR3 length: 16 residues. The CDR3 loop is CASSQEGSGRNYGYTF. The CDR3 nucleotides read TGCGCCAGCAGCCAAGAAGGCTCGGGGAGGAACTATGGCTACACCTTC.

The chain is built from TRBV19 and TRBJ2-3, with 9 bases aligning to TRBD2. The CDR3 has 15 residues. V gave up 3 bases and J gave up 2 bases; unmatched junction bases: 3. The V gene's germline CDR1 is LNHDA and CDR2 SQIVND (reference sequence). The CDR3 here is CASSIVAGATDTQYF. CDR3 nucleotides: TGTGCCAGTAGTATTGTAGCGGGAGCCACAGATACGCAGTATTTT.

The DNA for the CDR3 is TGTGCCAGCAGTTCGCAAGATGGGACTAGCGGGAGTGGTGAGCAGTTCTTC. This encodes CASSSQDGTSGSGEQFF. The chain employs TRBV28 and TRBJ2-1; 14 bases align to TRBD2. The CDR3 has 17 amino acids. V shed 4 bases, J shed 9 bases, and the junction held 11 bases outside the gene matches. Germline values: CDR1 MDHEN, CDR2 SYDVKM. Drawing the rest from reference TRBV28 and TRBJ2-1, the complete variable domain is DVKVTQSSRYLVKRTGEKVFLECVQDMDHENMFWYRQDPGLGLRLIYFSYDVKMKEKGDIPEGYSVSREKKERFSLILESASTNQTSMYLCASSSQDGTSGSGEQFFGPGTRLTVL.

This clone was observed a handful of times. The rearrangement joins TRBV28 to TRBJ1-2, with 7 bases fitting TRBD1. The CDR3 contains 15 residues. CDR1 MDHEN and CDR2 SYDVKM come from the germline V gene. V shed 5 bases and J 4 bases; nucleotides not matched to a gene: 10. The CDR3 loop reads CASSPWDRLLYGYTF. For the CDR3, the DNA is TGTGCCAGCAGTCCTTGGGACAGACTACTCTATGGCTACACCTTC.

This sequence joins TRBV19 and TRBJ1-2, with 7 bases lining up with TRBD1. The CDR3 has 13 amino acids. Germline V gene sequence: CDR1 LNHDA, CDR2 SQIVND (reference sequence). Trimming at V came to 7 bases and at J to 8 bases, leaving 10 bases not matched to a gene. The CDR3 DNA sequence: TGTGCCAGTACCAGGCGCATAGGGGGCGGCTACACCTTC. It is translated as CASTRRIGGGYTF.

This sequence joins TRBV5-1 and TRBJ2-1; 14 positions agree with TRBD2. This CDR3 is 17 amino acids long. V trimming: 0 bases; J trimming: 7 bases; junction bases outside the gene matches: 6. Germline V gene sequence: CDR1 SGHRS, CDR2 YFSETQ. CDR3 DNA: TGCGCCAGCAGCTTGGCGACTAGCGGGGGGGCTTTGAATGAGCAGTTCTTC. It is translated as CASSLATSGGALNEQFF.

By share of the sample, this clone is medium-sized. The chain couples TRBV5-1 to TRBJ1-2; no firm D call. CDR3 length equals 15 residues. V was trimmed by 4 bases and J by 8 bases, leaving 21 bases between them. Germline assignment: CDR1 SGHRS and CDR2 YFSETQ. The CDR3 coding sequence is TGCGCCAGCAGCACCACCCGTCGGGATGGAGAAGGCTACACCTTC. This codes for CASSTTRRDGEGYTF.

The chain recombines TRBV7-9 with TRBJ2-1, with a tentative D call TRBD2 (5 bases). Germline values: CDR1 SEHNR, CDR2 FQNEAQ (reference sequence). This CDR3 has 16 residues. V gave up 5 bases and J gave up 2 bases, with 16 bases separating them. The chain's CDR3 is CASSRGRLTAYNEQFF. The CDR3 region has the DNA TGTGCCAGCAGCCGGGGTAGACTGACCGCCTACAATGAGCAGTTCTTC.

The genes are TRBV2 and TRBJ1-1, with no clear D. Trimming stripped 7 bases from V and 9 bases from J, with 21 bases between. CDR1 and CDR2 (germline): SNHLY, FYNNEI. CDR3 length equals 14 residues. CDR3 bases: TGTGCCAGCATTTTAGAGCGATCATCTGTACAAGCTTTCTTT. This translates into CASILERSSVQAFF.

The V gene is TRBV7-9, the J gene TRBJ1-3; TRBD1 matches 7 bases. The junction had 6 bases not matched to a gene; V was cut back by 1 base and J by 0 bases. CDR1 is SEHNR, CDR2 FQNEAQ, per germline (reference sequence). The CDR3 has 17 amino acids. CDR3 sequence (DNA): TGTGCCAGCAGCTTAGGGGTGGGACAGTTCTCTGGAAACACCATATATTTT. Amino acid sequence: CASSLGVGQFSGNTIYF.

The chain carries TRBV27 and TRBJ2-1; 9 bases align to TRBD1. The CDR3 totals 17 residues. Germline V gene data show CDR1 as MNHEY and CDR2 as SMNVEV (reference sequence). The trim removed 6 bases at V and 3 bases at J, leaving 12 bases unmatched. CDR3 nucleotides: TGTGCCAGCAGCCCTGAGGTCGGGACAGGGTTCTACAATGAGCAGTTCTTC. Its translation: CASSPEVGTGFYNEQFF.

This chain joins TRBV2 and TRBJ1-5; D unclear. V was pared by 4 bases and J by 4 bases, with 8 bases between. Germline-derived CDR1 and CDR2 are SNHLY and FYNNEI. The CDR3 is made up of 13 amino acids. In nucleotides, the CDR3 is TGTGCCAGCAGTGGTGGACGTAATCAGCCCCAGCATTTT. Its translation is CASSGGRNQPQHF. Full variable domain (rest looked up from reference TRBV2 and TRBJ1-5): EPEVTQTPSHQVTQMGQEVILRCVPISNHLYFYWYRQILGQKVEFLVSFYNNEISEKSEIFDDQFSVERPDGSNFTLKIRSTKLEDSAMYFCASSGGRNQPQHFGDGTRLSIL.

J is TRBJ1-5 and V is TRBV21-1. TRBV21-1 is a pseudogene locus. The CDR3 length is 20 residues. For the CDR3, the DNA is TGTGCCAGCAGCAAAGATAACAGTCCCGCCGGGCAGGATAGCAATCAGCCCCAGCATTTT. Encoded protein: CASSKDNSPAGQDSNQPQHF.

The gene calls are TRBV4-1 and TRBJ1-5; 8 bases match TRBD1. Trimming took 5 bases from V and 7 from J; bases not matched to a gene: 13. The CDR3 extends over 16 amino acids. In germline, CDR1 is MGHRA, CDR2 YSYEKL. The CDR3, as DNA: TGCGCCAGCAGCGACCCGACAGGGGAATGGGGGCAGCCCCAGCATTTT. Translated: CASSDPTGEWGQPQHF.

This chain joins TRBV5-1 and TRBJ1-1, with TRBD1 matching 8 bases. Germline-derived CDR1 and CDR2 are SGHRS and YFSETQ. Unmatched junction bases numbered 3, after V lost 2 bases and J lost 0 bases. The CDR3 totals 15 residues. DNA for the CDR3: TGCGCCAGCAGCTTCCAGGGGGCACTGAACACTGAAGCTTTCTTT. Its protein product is CASSFQGALNTEAFF.

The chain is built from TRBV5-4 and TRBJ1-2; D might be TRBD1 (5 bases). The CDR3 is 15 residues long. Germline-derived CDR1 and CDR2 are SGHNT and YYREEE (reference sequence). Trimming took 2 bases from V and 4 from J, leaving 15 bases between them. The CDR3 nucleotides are TGTGCCAGCAGCTTAGTCGGAAAAGGGGCCTATGGCTACACCTTC. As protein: CASSLVGKGAYGYTF. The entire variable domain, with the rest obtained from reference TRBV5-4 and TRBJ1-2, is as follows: ETGVTQSPTHLIKTRGQQVTLRCSSQSGHNTVSWYQQALGQGPQFIFQYYREEENGRGNFPPRFSGLQFPNYSSELNVNALELDDSALYLCASSLVGKGAYGYTFGSGTRLTVV.

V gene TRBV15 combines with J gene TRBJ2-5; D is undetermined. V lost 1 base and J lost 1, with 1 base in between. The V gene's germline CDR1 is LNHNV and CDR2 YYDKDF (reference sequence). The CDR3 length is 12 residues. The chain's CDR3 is CATSRVQETQYF. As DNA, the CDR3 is TGTGCCACCAGCAGAGTCCAAGAGACCCAGTACTTC.

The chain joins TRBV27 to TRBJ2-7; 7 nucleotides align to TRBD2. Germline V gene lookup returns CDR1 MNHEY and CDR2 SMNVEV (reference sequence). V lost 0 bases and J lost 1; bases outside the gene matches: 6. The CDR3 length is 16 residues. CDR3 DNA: TGTGCCAGCAGTTTATCGTTCCTAGCGGCATCCTACGAGCAGTACTTC. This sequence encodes CASSLSFLAASYEQYF.